The 19 T cell receptor beta chains reported below all come from one sample, sequenced in a study of OX40 agonist ivuxolimab in advanced cancers. Assay used: immunoSEQ multiplex PCR; TCRdb lists only in-frame clones, some missing. The sample holds 80,000 to 130,000 clones, 90% seen once. Sequenced material: CD4+ or CD8+ T cells sorted from blood, taken in a trial of the OX40 agonist ivuxolimab. The receptors were gathered from an adult with an advanced solid tumor such as melanoma, head and neck, liver or kidney cancer.

The chain has TRBV6-4 and TRBJ2-3; D is perhaps TRBD2 (6 bases). V was pared by 6 bases and J by 3 bases, with 13 bases between. Germline V lookup: CDR1 MRHNA, CDR2 SNTAGT. The CDR3 is 14 amino acids. The CDR3, as DNA: TGTGCCAGCAGCCCGACTAGTGGAACAGATACGCAGTATTTT. This translates into CASSPTSGTDTQYF.

The chain links TRBV7-3 to TRBJ2-2; D unclear. V was cut by 2 bases and J by 3 bases, with 4 bases left in between. The CDR3 consists of 13 residues. Germline loops: CDR1 SGHTA, CDR2 FQGTGA. CDR3 sequence (DNA): TGTGCCAGCAGCTTAGGTGACACCGGGGAGCTGTTTTTT. It yields the protein CASSLGDTGELFF.

The chain uses TRBV11-1 and TRBJ2-3, with 10 bases identical to TRBD2. Germline CDR1 and CDR2: SGHAT and FQDESV (reference sequence). The CDR3 spans 18 residues. The J segment lost 2 bases and the V segment lost 1 base, leaving 9 bases of the junction unmatched. CDR3 sequence (DNA): TGTGCCAGCAGCTTAGTGTTCGCTAGCGGGAGACTCACAGATACGCAGTATTTT. Translating gives CASSLVFASGRLTDTQYF.

This chain connects TRBV29-1 to TRBJ2-3; 14 bases agree with TRBD2. This CDR3 has 12 residues. The V gene's germline CDR1 is SQVTM and CDR2 ANQGSEA. V was clipped by 1 base and J by 14 bases; unmatched bases: 2. The CDR3 spells CSVEGTSGRRYF. The CDR3 DNA is TGCAGCGTTGAAGGGACTAGCGGGAGGAGGTATTTT.

The chain carries TRBV9 and TRBJ2-3; no definite D call. The V and J ends lost 3 bases and 1 base respectively, with 9 bases between them. The CDR3 is 14 amino acids. Germline values: CDR1 SGDLS, CDR2 YYNGEE. CDR3 nucleotides: TGTGCCAGCAGCGCCTCAATCGGCACAGATACGCAGTATTTT. Its protein product is CASSASIGTDTQYF.

The genes are TRBV5-1 and TRBJ2-7; no clear D gene. In germline, CDR1 is SGHRS, CDR2 YFSETQ. The CDR3 length is 14 residues. V lost 5 bases and J 0 bases, leaving 12 bases between the germline ends. The CDR3 is CASSLDPSSYEQYF. The CDR3, as DNA: TGCGCCAGCAGTCTGGACCCTAGCTCCTACGAGCAGTACTTC.

The CDR3 here is CASSLGLQDNEQFF. CDR3 DNA: TGTGCCAGCAGCTTAGGCCTTCAAGACAATGAGCAGTTCTTC. The chain uses TRBV7-3 and TRBJ2-1; D remains unclear. The CDR3 sequence is 14 residues long. Germline CDR1 and CDR2: SGHTA and FQGTGA. Trimming took off 2 bases at V and 5 bases at J, with 10 bases between the two ends.

The J gene is TRBJ1-2, the V gene TRBV2, with 7 bases matching TRBD1. CDR3 size: 15 residues. The germline V gene has CDR1 SNHLY and CDR2 FYNNEI. With 3 bases clipped from V and 0 bases from J, the junction kept 4 bases outside the gene matches. CDR3 loop: CASSDTGVTNYGYTF. CDR3 in DNA: TGTGCCAGCAGTGATACAGGGGTAACTAACTATGGCTACACCTTC. Full variable domain (missing parts from reference TRBV2 and TRBJ1-2): EPEVTQTPSHQVTQMGQEVILRCVPISNHLYFYWYRQILGQKVEFLVSFYNNEISEKSEIFDDQFSVERPDGSNFTLKIRSTKLEDSAMYFCASSDTGVTNYGYTFGSGTRLTVV.

This clone was counted only a few times. The chain is built from TRBV7-9 and TRBJ2-6; D gene uncertain. Germline CDR1 is SEHNR and CDR2 is FQNEAQ (reference sequence). The CDR3 is 15 amino acids. Trimming removed 5 bases from V and 2 bases from J, with 10 bases in between. The CDR3 loop is CASSTRIAGANVLTF. CDR3 DNA sequence: TGTGCCAGCAGCACTCGTATCGCTGGGGCCAACGTCCTGACTTTC.

J is TRBJ2-5 and V is TRBV28, with 12 bases lining up with TRBD1. J lost 4 bases, V lost 5 bases, and 14 bases had no gene match. Germline-derived CDR1 and CDR2 are MDHEN and SYDVKM. The CDR3 sequence is 18 residues long. The CDR3 coding sequence is TGTGCCAGCAGTCGCATACCGGGACAGGGGGCCCGGGGAGAGACCCAGTACTTC. As protein: CASSRIPGQGARGETQYF.

The chain employs TRBV7-9 and TRBJ1-1; 7 nucleotides align to TRBD1. The CDR3 is 14 residues long. Germline-derived CDR1 and CDR2 are SEHNR and FQNEAQ (reference sequence). V was pared by 5 bases and J by 4 bases, with 7 bases of the junction left unmatched. This chain's CDR3 is CASSIQGSVTEAFF. The DNA of the CDR3 is TGTGCCAGCAGCATACAGGGGTCGGTCACTGAAGCTTTCTTT.

The chain uses TRBV29-1 and TRBJ1-2; 12 positions agree with TRBD1. CDR3 length equals 14 residues. The V gene end was trimmed by 7 bases and the J gene end by 8 bases; junction bases not matched to a gene: 11. Per germline, CDR1 SQVTM and CDR2 ANQGSEA. The CDR3 loop is CSATPGQGAQGYTF. CDR3 nucleotides: TGCAGCGCTACACCGGGACAGGGGGCCCAGGGCTACACCTTC.

The CDR3 bases are TGTGCCAGCAGGCCCCCGGGTAGCTCAAACTACGAGCAGTACTTC. This gives the protein CASRPPGSSNYEQYF. V and J are TRBV6-5 and TRBJ2-7; D remains unclear. Germline CDR1 and CDR2: MNHEY and SVGAGI. This CDR3 is 15 amino acids long. V dropped 6 bases and J dropped 3 bases, with 18 bases sitting between them.

The rearrangement joins TRBV19 to TRBJ1-1, with TRBD1 as a possible D gene (5 bases). V was trimmed by 5 bases and J by 1 base, leaving 8 bases between them. This CDR3 contains 13 residues. Germline CDR1 LNHDA, CDR2 SQIVND (reference sequence). The CDR3 is CASSRDRNTEAFF. The CDR3 DNA reads as TGTGCCAGTAGTCGTGACAGGAACACTGAAGCTTTCTTT.

The count of this clone is one. The genes are TRBV19 and TRBJ2-7; D is possibly TRBD1 (5 bases). The V end was cut by 3 bases, the J end by 7 bases, with 19 bases between. Germline-derived CDR1 and CDR2 are LNHDA and SQIVND (reference sequence). The CDR3 extends over 15 amino acids. The CDR3 DNA follows: TGTGCCAGTAGTATTACCGCAGGGAAGTATGGGGAGCAGTACTTC. Amino acid sequence: CASSITAGKYGEQYF. The entire variable domain, with the rest obtained from reference TRBV19 and TRBJ2-7, is as follows: DGGITQSPKYLFRKEGQNVTLSCEQNLNHDAMYWYRQDPGQGLRLIYYSQIVNDFQKGDIAEGYSVSREKKESFPLTVTSAQKNPTAFYLCASSITAGKYGEQYFGPGTRLTVT.

This sequence joins TRBV14 and TRBJ1-1; TRBD1 agrees at 11 bases. V was clipped by 2 bases and J by 7 bases; unmatched bases: 12. The CDR3 is 17 residues long. CDR1 is SGHDN, CDR2 FVKESK, per germline. The CDR3 here is CASSQPTGTGGRGEAFF. The CDR3, as DNA: TGTGCCAGCAGCCAACCCACCGGGACAGGGGGAAGAGGTGAAGCTTTCTTT. The full variable domain, its missing parts supplied by reference TRBV14 and TRBJ1-1, is EAGVTQFPSHSVIEKGQTVTLRCDPISGHDNLYWYRRVMGKEIKFLLHFVKESKQDESGMPNNRFLAERTGGTYSTLKVQPAELEDSGVYFCASSQPTGTGGRGEAFFGQGTRLTVV.

This chain joins TRBV5-6 and TRBJ2-3; 10 bases match TRBD1. The germline gives CDR1 SGHDT, CDR2 YYEEEE. This CDR3 region has 14 residues. Unmatched junction bases numbered 4, after V lost 4 bases and J lost 5 bases. In DNA, the CDR3 is TGTGCCAGCAGCAGACAGGGGGCGGGAGATACGCAGTATTTT. Its translation: CASSRQGAGDTQYF. The full variable domain, with the rest looked up from reference TRBV5-6 and TRBJ2-3, is DAGVTQSPTHLIKTRGQQVTLRCSPKSGHDTVSWYQQALGQGPQFIFQYYEEEERQRGNFPDRFSGHQFPNYSSELNVNALLLGDSALYLCASSRQGAGDTQYFGPGTRLTVL.

V gene TRBV18 combines with J gene TRBJ2-3, with D hard to call. The germline CDR1 and CDR2 sequences are KGHSH and LQKENI. There are 12 residues in the CDR3. With 5 bases removed from V and 1 base from J, the gap between germline ends came to 4 bases. In DNA form, the CDR3 reads TGTGCCAGCTCAACCCGCACAGATACGCAGTATTTT. Translating it yields CASSTRTDTQYF.

This sequence joins TRBV4-2 and TRBJ2-6; D is ambiguous. This CDR3 is built from 16 residues. Germline V gives CDR1 LGHNA, CDR2 YNFKEQ. The V gene lost 4 bases and the J gene lost 0 bases, with 10 bases spanning the gap. In DNA, the CDR3 is TGTGCCAGCAGCCCCCGGGTAGCCTCTGGGGCCAACGTCCTGACTTTC. As protein: CASSPRVASGANVLTF.